The clone carrying this TCR beta chain was picked up one time. V was pared by 8 bases and J by 5 bases, with 21 bases between. CDR1 MRHNA and CDR2 SNTAGT come from the germline V gene. The CDR3 consists of 16 residues. This specimen comes from a study of shared clonotypes between healthy human individuals. The table came from immunoSEQ multiplex PCR; TCRdb's copy has only in-frame clones and leaves some out. The data show 2,500,000 or so clones, roughly 93% seen once. Sequenced sample: naive CD4+ T cells from PBMCs. The subset denotes: CD45RA+ positively selected. The chain links TRBV6-4 to TRBJ2-2; D possibly corresponds to TRBD1 (5 bases). The sequence was collected from a man aged 18 to 29 in good health. Some clones in this sample may be carry-over from other donors' samples. CDR3 residues: CASPNRTPLGTGELFF. The CDR3 bases are TGTGCCAGCCCCAACCGGACACCTCTTGGGACCGGGGAGCTGTTTTTT.